This entry is about one TCR beta chain. The target antigen is unknown. TCR beta sequences were obtained from blood CD8+ and CD4+ T cells. TEMRA cells were FACS-enriched, while CD8+ and CD4+ T cells were negatively isolated. This sample was included in a study of CD8 T cells in Susac syndrome. Study-level findings and limits: The study recognized that the number of individuals in its TCR sequencing and HLA analysis was relatively small.

Random hexamers were used to reverse transcribe roughly 0.45 to 1 ug of RNA. A multiplex approach, immunoSEQ multiplex PCR, amplified TCR beta CDR3 across 54 Vbeta and 13 Jbeta. From the immunoSEQ multiplex PCR reads, TCRdb called clonotypes with MiXCR, one entry per CDR3 protein. The sample yields some 95,000 distinct CDR3 sequences, about 93% seen once. Trimming cost V 4 bases and J 0 bases, with 19 bases left between them. CDR3 length: 17 residues. Germline CDR1 and CDR2: DFQATT and SNEGSKA (reference sequence). Sequenced input: CD8+ T cells from PBMCs. This sequence was found in a human donor in good health. The rearrangement links TRBV20-1 to TRBJ2-4; no clear D gene. In nucleotides, the CDR3 is TGCAGTGCTACGGCAGTGGGTGGAAGCCTAGCCAAAAACATTCAGTACTTC. It encodes CSATAVGGSLAKNIQYF.